This TCR beta chain comes out of a study of shared clonotypes between healthy human individuals. Replicate PCRs from sorted subsets contained around 190 ng DNA, which is 30,000 to 35,000 T cell genomes. Some clones are missing from TCRdb's copy, which holds only in-frame ones; the method was immunoSEQ multiplex PCR. The sample includes some 2,100,000 clones, 90% to 96% seen only once; the top ten take 0.13%. Germline CDR1 is GTSNPN and CDR2 is SVGIG (reference sequence). Trimming at V came to 4 bases and at J to 3 bases, leaving 5 bases not matched to a gene. This CDR3 contains 14 residues. This clone has only a few counts.

What was sequenced was naive CD4+ T cells sorted from blood. The subset is: CD45RA+ positively selected. The TCR comes from a man in his late teens or twenties in good health. The V and J genes are TRBV30 and TRBJ1-3; TRBD1 matches at 8 bases. This chain's CDR3 is CAWIGTGGGNTIYF. The CDR3 nucleotides read TGTGCCTGGATTGGGACAGGCGGTGGAAACACCATATATTTT.